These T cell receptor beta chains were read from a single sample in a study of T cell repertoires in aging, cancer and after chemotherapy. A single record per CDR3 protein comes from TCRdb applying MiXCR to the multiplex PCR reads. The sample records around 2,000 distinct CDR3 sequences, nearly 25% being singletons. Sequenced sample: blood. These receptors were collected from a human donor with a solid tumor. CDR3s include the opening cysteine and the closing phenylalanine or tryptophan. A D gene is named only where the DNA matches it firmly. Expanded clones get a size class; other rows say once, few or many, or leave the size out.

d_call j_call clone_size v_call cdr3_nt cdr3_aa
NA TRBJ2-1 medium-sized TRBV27 TGTGCCAGCAGTTTCCTCGGACAGAATGAGCAGTTCTTC CASSFLGQNEQFF
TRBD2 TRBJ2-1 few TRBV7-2 TGTGCCAGCAGCCGCGTAGACCGACTAGCGGGGGGGGAGCAGTTCTTC CASSRVDRLAGGEQFF
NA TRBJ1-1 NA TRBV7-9 TGTGCCAGCAGCTTAGATGGGGAATCCGCTGAAGCTTTCTTT CASSLDGESAEAFF
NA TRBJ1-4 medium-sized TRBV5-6 TGTGCCAGCAGCCCGGACGGCAGAACTAATGAAAAACTGTTTTTT CASSPDGRTNEKLFF
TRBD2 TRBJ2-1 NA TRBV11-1 TGTGCCAGCACAACTAGCGGGGACAATGAGCAGTTCTTC CASTTSGDNEQFF
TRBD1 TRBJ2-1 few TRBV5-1 TGCGCCAGCAGCACAGGACAGGGGGTATACAATGAGCAGTTCTTC CASSTGQGVYNEQFF
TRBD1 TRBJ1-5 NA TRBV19 TGTGCCAGTAGTATCGGACAGGGCAATCAGCCCCAGCATTTT CASSIGQGNQPQHF
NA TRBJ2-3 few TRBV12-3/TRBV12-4 TGTGCCAGCAGTTTAGGGAGCACAGATACGCAGTATTTT CASSLGSTDTQYF
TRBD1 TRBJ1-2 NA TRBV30 TGTGCCTGGACCGGACAGGCCTTCTATGGCTACACCTTC CAWTGQAFYGYTF
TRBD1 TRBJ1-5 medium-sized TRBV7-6 TGTGCCAGCAGCCGACAGGGAAGACAGCCCCAGCATTTT CASSRQGRQPQHF
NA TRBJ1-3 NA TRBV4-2 TGTGCCAGCAGCCAAGAAGGCGGCTCTGGAAACACCATATATTTT CASSQEGGSGNTIYF
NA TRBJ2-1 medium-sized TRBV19 TGTGCCAGTAGTACCGGGACTCAGGGGAATGAGCAGTTCTTC CASSTGTQGNEQFF
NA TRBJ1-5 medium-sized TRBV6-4 TGTGCCAGCAGTGACTCTCGCGACAGGACCCTCAATCAGCCCCAGCATTTT CASSDSRDRTLNQPQHF
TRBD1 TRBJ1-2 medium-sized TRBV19 TGTGCCAGTAGTGAAGGGGGCGCTTGGGGCTACACCTTC CASSEGGAWGYTF
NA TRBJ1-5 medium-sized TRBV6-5 TGTGCCAGCAGTATCAGCTTTAATAGCAATCAGCCCCAGCATTTT CASSISFNSNQPQHF
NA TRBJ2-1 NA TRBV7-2 TGTGCCAGCAGCTACGGGGCGCGTTACGATGAGCAGTTCTTC CASSYGARYDEQFF
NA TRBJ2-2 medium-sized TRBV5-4 TGTGCCAGCAGCTTATGGGGCAACACCGGGGAGCTGTTTTTT CASSLWGNTGELFF
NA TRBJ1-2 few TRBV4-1 TGCGCCAGCAGCCAAGACCAGACGTGGGGCGGTCACACCTTC CASSQDQTWGGHTF
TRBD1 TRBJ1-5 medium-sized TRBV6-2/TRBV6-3 TGTGCCAGCAGTGGACAGGGGAGTACTTCACAGCCCCAGCATTTT CASSGQGSTSQPQHF
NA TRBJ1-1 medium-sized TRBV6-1 TGTGCCAGCACCCCGGGGACCATGAACACTGAAGCTTTCTTT CASTPGTMNTEAFF
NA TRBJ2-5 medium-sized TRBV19 TGTGCCAGTATGCCGGGAAACCTGGAGACCCAGTACTTC CASMPGNLETQYF
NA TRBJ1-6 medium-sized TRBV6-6 TGTGCCAGCAGCATGGACGGTCGAAATTCACCCCTCCACTTT CASSMDGRNSPLHF
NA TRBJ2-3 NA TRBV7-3 TGTGCCAGCAGTCCGGGTAGCACAGATACGCAGTATTTT CASSPGSTDTQYF